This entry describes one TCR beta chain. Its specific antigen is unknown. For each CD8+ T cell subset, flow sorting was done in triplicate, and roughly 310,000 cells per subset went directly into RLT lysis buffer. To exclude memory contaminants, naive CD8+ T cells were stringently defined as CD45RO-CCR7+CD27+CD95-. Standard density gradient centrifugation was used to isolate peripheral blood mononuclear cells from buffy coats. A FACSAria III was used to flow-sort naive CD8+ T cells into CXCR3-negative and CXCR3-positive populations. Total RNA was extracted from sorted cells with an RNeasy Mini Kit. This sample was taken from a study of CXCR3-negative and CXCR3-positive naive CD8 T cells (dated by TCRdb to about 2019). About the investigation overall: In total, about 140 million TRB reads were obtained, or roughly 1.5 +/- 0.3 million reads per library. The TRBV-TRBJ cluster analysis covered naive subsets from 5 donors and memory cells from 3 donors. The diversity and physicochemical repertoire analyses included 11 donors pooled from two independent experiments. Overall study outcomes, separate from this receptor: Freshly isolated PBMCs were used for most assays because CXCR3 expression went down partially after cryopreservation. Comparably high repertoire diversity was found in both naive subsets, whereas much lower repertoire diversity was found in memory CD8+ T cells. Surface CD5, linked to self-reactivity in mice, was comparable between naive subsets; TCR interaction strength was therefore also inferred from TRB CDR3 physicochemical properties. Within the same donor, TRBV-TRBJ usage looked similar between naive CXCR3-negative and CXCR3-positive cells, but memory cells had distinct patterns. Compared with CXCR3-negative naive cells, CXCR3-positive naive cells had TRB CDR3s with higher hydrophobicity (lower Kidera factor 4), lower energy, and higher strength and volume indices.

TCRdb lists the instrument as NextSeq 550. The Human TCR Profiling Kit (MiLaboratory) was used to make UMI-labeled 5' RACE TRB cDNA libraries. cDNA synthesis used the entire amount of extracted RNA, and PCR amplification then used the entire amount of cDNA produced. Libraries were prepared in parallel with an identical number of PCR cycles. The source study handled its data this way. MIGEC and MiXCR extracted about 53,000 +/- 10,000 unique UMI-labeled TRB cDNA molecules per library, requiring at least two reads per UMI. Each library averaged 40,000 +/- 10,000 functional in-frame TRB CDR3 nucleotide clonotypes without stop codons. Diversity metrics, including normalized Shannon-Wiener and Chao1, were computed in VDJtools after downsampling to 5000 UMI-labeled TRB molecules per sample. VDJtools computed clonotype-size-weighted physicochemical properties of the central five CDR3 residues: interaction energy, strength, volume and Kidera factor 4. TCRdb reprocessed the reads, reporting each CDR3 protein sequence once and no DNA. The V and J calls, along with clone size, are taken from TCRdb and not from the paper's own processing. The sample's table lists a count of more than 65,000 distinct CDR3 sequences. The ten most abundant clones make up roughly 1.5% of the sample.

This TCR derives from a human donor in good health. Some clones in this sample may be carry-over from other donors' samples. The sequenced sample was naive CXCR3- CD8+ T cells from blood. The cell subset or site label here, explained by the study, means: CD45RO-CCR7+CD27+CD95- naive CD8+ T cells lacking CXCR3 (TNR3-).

The CDR3 has the sequence CSVESGQGPYEQYF. The sequence links TRBV29-1 to TRBJ2-7; TCRdb designates TRBD1, a call that cannot be tested without DNA. The germline V gene sets CDR1 to SQVTM and CDR2 to ANQGSEA. Counted from cysteine to phenylalanine, this CDR3 has 14 amino acids. No DNA has been recorded.